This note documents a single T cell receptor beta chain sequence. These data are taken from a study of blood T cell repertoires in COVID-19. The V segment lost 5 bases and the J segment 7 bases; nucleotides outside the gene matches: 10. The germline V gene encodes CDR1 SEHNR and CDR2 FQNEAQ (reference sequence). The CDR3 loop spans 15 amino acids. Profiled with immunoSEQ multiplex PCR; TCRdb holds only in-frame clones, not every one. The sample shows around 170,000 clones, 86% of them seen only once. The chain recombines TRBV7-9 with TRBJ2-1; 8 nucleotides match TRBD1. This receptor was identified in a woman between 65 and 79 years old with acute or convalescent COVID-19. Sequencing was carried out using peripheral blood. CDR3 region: CASSIRQGSWNEQFF. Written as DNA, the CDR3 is TGTGCCAGCAGCATCCGACAGGGGAGTTGGAATGAGCAGTTCTTC.